This T cell receptor beta chain was profiled in a study of blood T cell repertoires in COVID-19. Measured with immunoSEQ multiplex PCR; TCRdb has only the in-frame clones, and not every one. This sample has tens of thousands of clones, with 85% to 90% found just once. The CDR3 length is 16 residues. Germline CDR1 MNHEY, CDR2 SVGAGI. V shed 0 bases, J shed 6 bases, and the junction held 5 bases outside the gene matches. V and J are TRBV6-5 and TRBJ1-2; TRBD1 aligns across 12 bases. Sequenced: peripheral blood. This clonotype originated in a middle-aged man with acute or convalescent COVID-19. For the CDR3, the DNA is TGTGCCAGCAGTTACTCGATGGGACAGGGGGCAGATGGCTACACCTTC. Translating gives CASSYSMGQGADGYTF.